This T cell receptor beta chain emerged from a study of graft-versus-host responses after intestinal transplantation. Study context: Induction with anti-thymocyte globulin, then tacrolimus and steroids for around three years, was given to all recipients. Study-level findings and limits: Early after transplant, HvG clones declined as circulating GvH clones peaked.

This table comes from immunoSEQ multiplex PCR, and its TCRdb copy is limited to in-frame clones, with some not included. This sample has roughly 15,000 clones, with around three quarters found just once. This clone was seen more than once but under ten times. What it binds is not known. Graft samples were processed, releasing intraepithelial and lamina propria lymphocytes. Germline assignment: CDR1 SGHTA and CDR2 FQGNSA. The germline V and J ends were trimmed by 5 bases and 5 bases, with 19 bases remaining between them. The length of the CDR3 is 15 residues. Sequenced material: ileum tissue, taken almost 470 days after intestinal transplant. The chain links TRBV7-2 to TRBJ2-7; D could derive from TRBD1 or TRBD2 (8 bases each). This clonotype was sampled from a human patient who received an intestinal transplant, so some T cells may come from the graft donor. DNA for the CDR3: TGTGCCAGCAGCCCCACAGGGGGGCGGGGGGACGAGCAGTACTTC. Its translation: CASSPTGGRGDEQYF.